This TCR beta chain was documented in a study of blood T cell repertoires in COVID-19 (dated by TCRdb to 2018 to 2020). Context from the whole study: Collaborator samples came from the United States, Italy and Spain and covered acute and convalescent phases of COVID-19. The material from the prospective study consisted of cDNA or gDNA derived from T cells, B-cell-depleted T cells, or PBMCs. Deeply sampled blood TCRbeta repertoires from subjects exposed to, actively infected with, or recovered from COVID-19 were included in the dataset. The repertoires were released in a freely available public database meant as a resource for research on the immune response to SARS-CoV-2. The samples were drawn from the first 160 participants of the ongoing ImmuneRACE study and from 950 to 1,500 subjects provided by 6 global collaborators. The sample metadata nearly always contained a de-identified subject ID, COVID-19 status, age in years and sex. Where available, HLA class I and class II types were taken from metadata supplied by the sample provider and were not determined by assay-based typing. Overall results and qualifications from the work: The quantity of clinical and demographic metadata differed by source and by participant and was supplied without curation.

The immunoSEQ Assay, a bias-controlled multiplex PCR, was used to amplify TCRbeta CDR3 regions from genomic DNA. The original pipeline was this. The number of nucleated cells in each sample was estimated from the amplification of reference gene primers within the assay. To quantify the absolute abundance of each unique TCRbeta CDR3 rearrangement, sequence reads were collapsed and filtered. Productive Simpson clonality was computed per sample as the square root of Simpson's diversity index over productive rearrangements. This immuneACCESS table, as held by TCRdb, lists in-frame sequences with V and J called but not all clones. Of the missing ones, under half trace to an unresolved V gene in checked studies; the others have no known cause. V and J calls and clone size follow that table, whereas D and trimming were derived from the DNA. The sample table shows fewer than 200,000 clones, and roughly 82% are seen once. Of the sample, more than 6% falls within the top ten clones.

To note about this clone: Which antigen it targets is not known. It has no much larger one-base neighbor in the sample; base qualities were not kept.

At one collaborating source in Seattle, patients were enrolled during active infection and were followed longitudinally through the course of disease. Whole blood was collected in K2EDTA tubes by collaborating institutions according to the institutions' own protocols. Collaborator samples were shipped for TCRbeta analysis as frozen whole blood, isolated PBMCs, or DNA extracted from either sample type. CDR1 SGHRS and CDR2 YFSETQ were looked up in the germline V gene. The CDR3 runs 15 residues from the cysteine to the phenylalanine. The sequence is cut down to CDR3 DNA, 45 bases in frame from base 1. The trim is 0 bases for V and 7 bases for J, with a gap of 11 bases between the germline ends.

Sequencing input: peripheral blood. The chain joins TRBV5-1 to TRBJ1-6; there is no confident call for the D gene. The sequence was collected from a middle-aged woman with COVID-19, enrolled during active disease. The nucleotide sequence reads TGCGCCAGCAGCTTGGTTGTGGACTCCAATTCACCCCTCCACTTT. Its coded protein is CASSLVVDSNSPLHF.